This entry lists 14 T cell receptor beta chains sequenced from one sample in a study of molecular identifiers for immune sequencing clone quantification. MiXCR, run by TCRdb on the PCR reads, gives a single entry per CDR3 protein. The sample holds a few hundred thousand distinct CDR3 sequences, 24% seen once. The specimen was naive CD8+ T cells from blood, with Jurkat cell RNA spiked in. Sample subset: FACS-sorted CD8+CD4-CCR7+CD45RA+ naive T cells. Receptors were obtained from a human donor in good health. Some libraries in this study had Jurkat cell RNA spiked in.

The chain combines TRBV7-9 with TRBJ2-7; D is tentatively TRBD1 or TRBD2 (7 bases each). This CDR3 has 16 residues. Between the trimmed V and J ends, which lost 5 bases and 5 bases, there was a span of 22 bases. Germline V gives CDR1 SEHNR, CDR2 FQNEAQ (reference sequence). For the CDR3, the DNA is TGTGCCAGCAGCGTCCCCAGGGGGGGGCGGAGTAACGAGCAGTACTTC. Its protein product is CASSVPRGGRSNEQYF.

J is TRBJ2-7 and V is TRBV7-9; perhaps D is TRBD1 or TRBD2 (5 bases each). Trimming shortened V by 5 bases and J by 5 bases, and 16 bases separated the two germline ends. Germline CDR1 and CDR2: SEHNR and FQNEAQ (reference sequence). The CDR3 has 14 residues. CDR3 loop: CASSPSGRPDEQYF. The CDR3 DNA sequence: TGTGCCAGCAGCCCGTCGGGACGTCCGGACGAGCAGTACTTC.

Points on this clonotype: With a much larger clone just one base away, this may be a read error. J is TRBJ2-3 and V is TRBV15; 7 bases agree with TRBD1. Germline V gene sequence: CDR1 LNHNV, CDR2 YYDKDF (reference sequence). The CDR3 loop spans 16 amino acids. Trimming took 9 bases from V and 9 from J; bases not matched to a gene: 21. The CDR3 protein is CATSQSLGQGEKTQYF. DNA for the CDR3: TGTGCCACATCACAGAGTCTAGGGCAGGGGGAAAAGACGCAGTATTTT.

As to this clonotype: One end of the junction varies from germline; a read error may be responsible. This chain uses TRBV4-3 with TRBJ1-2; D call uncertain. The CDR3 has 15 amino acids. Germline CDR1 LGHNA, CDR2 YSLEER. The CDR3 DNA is TGCACCAGCAGCCAAGATATGAACAACGCCTATGGCTACACCTTC. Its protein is CTSSQDMNNAYGYTF.

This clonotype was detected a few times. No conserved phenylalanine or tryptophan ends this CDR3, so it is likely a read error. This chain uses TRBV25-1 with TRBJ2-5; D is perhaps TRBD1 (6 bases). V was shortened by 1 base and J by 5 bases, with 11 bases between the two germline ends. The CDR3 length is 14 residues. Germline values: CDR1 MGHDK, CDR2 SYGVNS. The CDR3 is CASSESTGLETQYL. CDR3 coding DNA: TGTGCCAGCAGTGAATCAACAGGGCTGGAGACCCAGTACCTC.

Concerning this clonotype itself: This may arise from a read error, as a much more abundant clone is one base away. The CDR3, as DNA: TGTGCCAGCAGCGTAGTGGCGACCGGAGTCCGGGATACGCAGTGTTTT. This codes for CASSVVATGVRDTQCF. The chain combines TRBV9 with TRBJ2-3, with D perhaps matching TRBD2 (5 bases). Looked up from germline, CDR1 is SGDLS and CDR2 is YYNGEE. The CDR3 loop spans 16 amino acids.

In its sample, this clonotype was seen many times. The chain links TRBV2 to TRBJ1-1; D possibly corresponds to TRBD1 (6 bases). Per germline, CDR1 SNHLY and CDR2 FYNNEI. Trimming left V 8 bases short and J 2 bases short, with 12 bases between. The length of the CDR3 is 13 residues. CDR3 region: CASGDRLNTEAFF. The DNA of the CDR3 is TGTGCCAGCGGAGACAGGCTCAACACTGAAGCTTTCTTT. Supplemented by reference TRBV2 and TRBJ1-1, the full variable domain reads EPEVTQTPSHQVTQMGQEVILRCVPISNHLYFYWYRQILGQKVEFLVSFYNNEISEKSEIFDDQFSVERPDGSNFTLKIRSTKLEDSAMYFCASGDRLNTEAFFGQGTRLTVV.

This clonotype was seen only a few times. CDR3 protein: CASGGLDLSPMAQYF. CDR3 DNA sequence: TGTGCCAGTGGGGGGCTTGACCTGTCTCCGATGGCCCAGTACTTC. The chain carries TRBV7-9 and TRBJ2-5, with D perhaps being TRBD1 or TRBD2 (6 bases each). V was cut by 9 bases and J by 9 bases, with 26 bases left in between. The V gene's germline CDR1 is SEHNR and CDR2 FQNEAQ (reference sequence). The CDR3 totals 15 residues.

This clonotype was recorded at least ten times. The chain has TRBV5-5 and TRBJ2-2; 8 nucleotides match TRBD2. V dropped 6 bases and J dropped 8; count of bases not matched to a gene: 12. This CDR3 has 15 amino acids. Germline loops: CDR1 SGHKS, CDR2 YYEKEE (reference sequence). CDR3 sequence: CASNGRAGSEGELFF. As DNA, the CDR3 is TGTGCCAGCAACGGGAGGGCAGGTTCCGAAGGGGAGCTGTTTTTT.

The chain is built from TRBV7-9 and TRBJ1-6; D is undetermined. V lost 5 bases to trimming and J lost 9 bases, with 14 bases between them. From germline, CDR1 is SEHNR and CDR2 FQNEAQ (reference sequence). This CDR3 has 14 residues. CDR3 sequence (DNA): TGTGCCAGCAGCGCCCCCCTGACATCTTCACCCCTCCACTTT. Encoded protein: CASSAPLTSSPLHF.

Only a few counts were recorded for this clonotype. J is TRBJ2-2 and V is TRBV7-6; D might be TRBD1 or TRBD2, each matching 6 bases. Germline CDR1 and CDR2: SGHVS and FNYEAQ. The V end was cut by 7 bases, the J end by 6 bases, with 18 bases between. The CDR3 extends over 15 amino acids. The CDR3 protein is CASTPEWGAAGELFF. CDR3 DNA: TGTGCCAGCACCCCCGAGTGGGGGGCCGCCGGGGAGCTGTTTTTT.

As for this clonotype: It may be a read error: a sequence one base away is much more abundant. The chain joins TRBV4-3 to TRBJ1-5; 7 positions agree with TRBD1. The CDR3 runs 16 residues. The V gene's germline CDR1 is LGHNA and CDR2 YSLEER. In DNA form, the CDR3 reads TGCACCAGCAGCCAAGGATACAGGGGCGGCAATCAGCCCCAGCATTTT. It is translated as CTSSQGYRGGNQPQHF.

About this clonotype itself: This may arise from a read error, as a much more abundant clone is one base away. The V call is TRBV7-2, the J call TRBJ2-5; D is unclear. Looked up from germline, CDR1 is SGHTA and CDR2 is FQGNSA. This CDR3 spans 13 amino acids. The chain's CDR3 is CASSFALSEAQYF. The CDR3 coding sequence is TGTGCCAGCAGCTTCGCACTATCAGAGGCCCAGTACTTC. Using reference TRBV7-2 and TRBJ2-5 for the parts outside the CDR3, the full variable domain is GAGVSQSPSNKVTEKGKDVELRCDPISGHTALYWYRQSLGQGLEFLIYFQGNSAPDKSGLPSDRFSAERTGGSVSTLTIQRTQQEDSAVYLCASSFALSEAQYFGPGTRLLVL.

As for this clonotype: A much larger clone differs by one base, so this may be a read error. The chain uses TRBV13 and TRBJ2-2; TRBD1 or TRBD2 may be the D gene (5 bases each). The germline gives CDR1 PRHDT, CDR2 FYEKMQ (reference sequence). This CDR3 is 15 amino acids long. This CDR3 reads CAGSRRDLGTGELFF. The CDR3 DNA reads TGTGCCGGCAGCCGCCGGGACCTAGGGACCGGGGAGCTGTTTTTT.